This TCR beta chain is from a study of siplizumab effects on memory and regulatory T cells. Points from the study as a whole: No assignable naive or memory phenotype existed for roughly 80-97% of proliferating CD4+ or CD8+ clones. Confirmatory evidence of suppressive function in proliferating siplizumab-culture Tregs was not obtained.

This clone was observed a handful of times. Its antigen is as yet unknown. The V gene end was trimmed by 7 bases and the J gene end by 6 bases; junction bases not matched to a gene: 7. The CDR3 has 15 amino acids. The germline gives CDR1 MNHNS, CDR2 SASEGT. Each sample contributed some 96,000 TCR templates to the assay. Measured with immunoSEQ multiplex PCR; TCRdb has only the in-frame clones, and not every one. The sample has approximately 65,000 clones, roughly 85% seen once. A few donor pairs also had unstimulated CD4+ and CD8+ naive and memory subsets sequenced. The chain carries TRBV6-1 and TRBJ2-1; 12 bases map to TRBD2. The sample taken for sequencing was memory CD4+ T cells sorted from blood. The TCR comes from a human donor in good health. CDR3 loop: CASNNLAGGTNEQFF. The CDR3 bases are TGTGCCAGCAACAACCTAGCGGGGGGGACCAATGAGCAGTTCTTC.